Below, one T cell receptor (beta chain) is given with its context. This record comes from a study of Graves' ophthalmopathy and Graves' hyperthyroidism. Germline V gene lookup returns CDR1 DFQATT and CDR2 SNEGSKA (reference sequence). The CDR3 contains 13 residues. V was trimmed by 7 bases and J by 3 bases, leaving 15 bases between them. RNA transcripts were the source from which TCR beta CDR3 regions were amplified. In the first round, RT-PCR was carried out with HTBI primers, and a multiplex PCR formed the second round. One entry per CDR3 protein results from TCRdb running MiXCR on the multiplex PCR reads. The data show around 660,000 distinct CDR3 sequences, more than 40% seen once.

This receptor was obtained from an adult man with Graves' ophthalmopathy. Sequencing was done on a sample of peripheral blood. V gene TRBV20-1 combines with J gene TRBJ1-1; possible D gene TRBD1, 5 bases. CDR3 region: CSVSRGGYTEAFF. The CDR3, as DNA: TGCAGTGTCTCTCGGGGGGGGTACACTGAAGCTTTCTTT.